This TCR beta chain was identified in a study of blood T cell repertoires in COVID-19. For the study at large: Both acute and convalescent COVID-19 samples were obtained from the United States, Italy and Spain.

The V segment lost 5 bases and the J segment 2 bases; nucleotides outside the gene matches: 4. Per germline, CDR1 SGHTA and CDR2 FQGNSA. This CDR3 spans 15 amino acids. Per the authors' pipeline: Reference gene primer amplification yielded estimated nucleated cell counts. This table comes from immunoSEQ multiplex PCR, and its TCRdb copy is limited to in-frame clones, with some not included. The V and J calls and clone size come from that table; D and trimming were worked out from the DNA. The table records 180,000 or so clones, more than 70% of them present only once. Sequenced: peripheral blood. The rearrangement uses TRBV7-2 and TRBJ2-5; TRBD2 matches 11 bases. The receptor was isolated from a woman of 80 years or more with active or convalescent COVID-19. CDR3 sequence (DNA): TGTGCCAGCAGCGTTAGCGGGGGGGGGCAAGAGACCCAGTACTTC. Translated: CASSVSGGGQETQYF.